The table lists the clone carrying this T cell receptor (beta chain) with a few counts. Its cognate antigen is unknown. This specimen comes from a study of T-cell memory formation after mild COVID-19. Whole-study context: TCR clusters were mostly confined to one donor each. Study-level findings and limits: Cross-reactive memory apparently joined, as some responding clones appeared in pre-infection memory. Clones shrinking between day 15 and 85 showed a balanced CD4/CD8 split, and those that grew later tilted toward CD4+.

The authors produced TCR alpha and TCR beta cDNA libraries with sample barcodes and UMIs by 5'RACE using constant-segment primers. TCRdb reprocessed the 5' RACE reads with MiXCR, giving one entry per CDR3 protein. Among fewer than 450,000 distinct CDR3 sequences listed, around 21% were seen once. Sequencing input: PBMCs or a T cell subset sorted from them (not recorded which). The TCR comes from an adult woman who had mild COVID-19 (a few samples of this study predate the infection). Cell type and time point are not known.

As DNA, the CDR3 is TGTGCCAGCTCACCGAATAGAGATACGCAGTATTTT. This sequence encodes CASSPNRDTQYF. The V and J genes are TRBV18 and TRBJ2-3; D uncertain. V was trimmed by 3 bases and J by 5 bases, leaving 6 bases between them. The CDR3 is 12 amino acids. The germline V gene has CDR1 KGHSH and CDR2 LQKENI.